This TCR beta chain was recorded in a study of metastatic and nonmetastatic thyroid tumors. Study conclusions and caveats: Benign nodules reportedly had significantly lower TCR beta diversity than malignant thyroid tumors in blood and tumor.

In this sample, this clone turned up many times. The target antigen is unknown. The entire patient cohort was treatment-naive prior to thyroid surgery. TCRdb used MiXCR to call clones anew from the PCR reads. The data show roughly 16,000 clones, around 32% seen once. This clonotype was sampled from a male donor with papillary thyroid cancer or a benign thyroid nodule (not recorded which). Some clones in this sample may be carry-over from other donors' samples. Sequencing was carried out using tumor tissue.

The CDR3 region has the DNA TGTGCCAGTAGGCTGGACATCGGCTACACCTTC. Amino acid sequence: CASRLDIGYTF. The chain recombines TRBV19 with TRBJ1-2, with D tentatively TRBD1 (5 bases). CDR3 length: 11 amino acids. Germline CDR1 is LNHDA and CDR2 is SQIVND (reference sequence). V lost 6 bases and J 8 bases, leaving 10 bases between the germline ends. Full variable domain (rest looked up from reference TRBV19 and TRBJ1-2): DGGITQSPKYLFRKEGQNVTLSCEQNLNHDAMYWYRQDPGQGLRLIYYSQIVNDFQKGDIAEGYSVSREKKESFPLTVTSAQKNPTAFYLCASRLDIGYTFGSGTRLTVV.